This T cell receptor (beta chain) was profiled in a study of T-cell reconstitution after alpha-beta-depleted transplantation in children. Study-wide points: Two months or so post-transplant, alpha-beta T cells reportedly derived from several hundred expanded graft clones.

V shed 5 bases and J 4 bases; nucleotides not matched to a gene: 5. Per the germline V gene, CDR1 is MGHDK and CDR2 is SYGVNS. The CDR3 totals 14 residues. The TCRbeta library incorporated unique molecular identifiers. TCRdb redid the calling of the PCR reads with MiXCR, one entry per CDR3 protein. The profile shows more than 200,000 distinct CDR3 sequences, 20% to 30% of them singletons. This clonotype appeared a few times. Its target is not known. V usage is TRBV25-1 and J usage is TRBJ2-5, with 9 positions matching TRBD1. This TCR derives from a female patient aged 2-15 years who had a stem cell transplant for congenital amegakaryocytic thrombocytopenia, so the T cells may come from the graft donor. The material was PBMCs, mostly from graft donor cells, obtained 360 days after TCRalphabeta/CD19-depleted stem cell transplant. Here the CDR3 reads CASSKKTGGETQYF. The CDR3 DNA reads as TGTGCCAGCAGTAAAAAGACAGGGGGAGAGACCCAGTACTTC.